This entry describes one TCR beta chain. CDR3 length: 17 residues. V shed 7 bases and J 6 bases; nucleotides not matched to a gene: 17. The germline CDR1 and CDR2 sequences are SNHLY and FYNNEI. The sample belongs to a study of blood T cell repertoires in COVID-19. At the level of the study: Sample material is recorded as cDNA or gDNA derived from T cells, B-cell-depleted T cells, or PBMCs.

Source study methods: Using reference gene primer amplification, nucleated cell counts were estimated. This table comes from immunoSEQ multiplex PCR, and its TCRdb copy is limited to in-frame clones, with some not included. That table supplies the V and J calls and clone size; D and trimming were determined from the DNA. The data contain roughly 34,000 clones, approximately 90% of them singletons. The chain recombines TRBV2 with TRBJ2-3; TRBD2 aligns across 9 bases. This sequence originates from a man between 60 and 75 years old with active or convalescent COVID-19. The source material was peripheral blood. CDR3 in DNA: TGTGCCAGCAAGACCGCGTGGGGGCGGGGGGGCGAGGATACGCAGTATTTT. Translation: CASKTAWGRGGEDTQYF.